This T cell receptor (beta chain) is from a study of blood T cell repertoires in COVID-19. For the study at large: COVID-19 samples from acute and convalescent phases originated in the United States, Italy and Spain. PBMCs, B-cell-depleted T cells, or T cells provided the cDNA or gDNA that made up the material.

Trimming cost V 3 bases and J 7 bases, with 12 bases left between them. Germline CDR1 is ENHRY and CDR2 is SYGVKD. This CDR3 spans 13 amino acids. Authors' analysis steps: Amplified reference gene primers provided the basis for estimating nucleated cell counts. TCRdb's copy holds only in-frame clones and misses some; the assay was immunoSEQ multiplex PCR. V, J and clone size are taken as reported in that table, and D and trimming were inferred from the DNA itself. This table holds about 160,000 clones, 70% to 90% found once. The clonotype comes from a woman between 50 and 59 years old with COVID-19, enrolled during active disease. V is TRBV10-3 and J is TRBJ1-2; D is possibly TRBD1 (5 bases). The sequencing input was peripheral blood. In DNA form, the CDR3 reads TGTGCCATCAGTGAAAAAGGGGCTGGTGGCTACACCTTC. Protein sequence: CAISEKGAGGYTF.